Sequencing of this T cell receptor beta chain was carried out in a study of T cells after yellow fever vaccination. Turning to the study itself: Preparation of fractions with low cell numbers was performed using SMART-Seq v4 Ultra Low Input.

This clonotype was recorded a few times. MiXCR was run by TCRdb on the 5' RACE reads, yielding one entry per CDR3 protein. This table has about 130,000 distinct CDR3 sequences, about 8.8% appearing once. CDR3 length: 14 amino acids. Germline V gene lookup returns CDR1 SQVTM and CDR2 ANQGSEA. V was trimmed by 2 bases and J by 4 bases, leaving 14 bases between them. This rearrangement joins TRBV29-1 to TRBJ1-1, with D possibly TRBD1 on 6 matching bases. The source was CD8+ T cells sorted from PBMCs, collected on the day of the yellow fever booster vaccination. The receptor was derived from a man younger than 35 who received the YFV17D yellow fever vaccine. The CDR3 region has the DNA TGCAGCGTTGAAAGCAGACAGGTCCGCACTGAAGCTTTCTTT. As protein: CSVESRQVRTEAFF. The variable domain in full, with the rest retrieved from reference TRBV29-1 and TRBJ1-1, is SAVISQKPSRDICQRGTSLTIQCQVDSQVTMMFWYRQQPGQSLTLIATANQGSEATYESGFVIDKFPISRPNLTFSTLTVSNMSPEDSSIYLCSVESRQVRTEAFFGQGTRLTVV.